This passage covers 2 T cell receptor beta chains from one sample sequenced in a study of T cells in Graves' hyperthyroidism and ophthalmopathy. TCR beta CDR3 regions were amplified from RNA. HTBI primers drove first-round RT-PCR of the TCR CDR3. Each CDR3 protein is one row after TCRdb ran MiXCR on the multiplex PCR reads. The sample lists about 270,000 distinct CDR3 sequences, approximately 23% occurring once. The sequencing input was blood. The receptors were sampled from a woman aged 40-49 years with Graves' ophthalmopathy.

CDR3 sequence reads: CASSVRERETGELFF. The CDR3, as DNA: TGCGCCAGCAGCGTCAGGGAGCGGGAAACCGGGGAGCTGTTTTTT. This chain links TRBV5-1 with TRBJ2-2; 7 bases match TRBD2. The germline CDR1 and CDR2 sequences are SGHRS and YFSETQ. V shed 4 bases and J 5 bases; nucleotides not matched to a gene: 8. This CDR3 is 15 amino acids long. The whole variable domain, remainder taken from reference TRBV5-1 and TRBJ2-2, is KAGVTQTPRYLIKTRGQQVTLSCSPISGHRSVSWYQQTPGQGLQFLFEYFSETQRNKGNFPGRFSGRQFSNSRSEMNVSTLELGDSALYLCASSVRERETGELFFGEGSRLTVL.

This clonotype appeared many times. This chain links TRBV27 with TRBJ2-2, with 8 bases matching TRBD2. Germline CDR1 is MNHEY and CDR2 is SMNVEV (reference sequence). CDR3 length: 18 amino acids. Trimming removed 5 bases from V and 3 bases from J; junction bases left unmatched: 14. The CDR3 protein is CASSPTSGLVRDTGELFF. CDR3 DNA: TGTGCCAGCAGTCCAACCTCGGGACTAGTTCGGGACACCGGGGAGCTGTTTTTT.